The 27 T cell receptor beta chains given below trace back to one sample, sequenced in a study of blood T cell repertoires in COVID-19. Data came from immunoSEQ multiplex PCR; TCRdb stores just in-frame clones and leaves some out. Of more than 55,000 clones listed, roughly 80% are singletons. Specimen: peripheral blood. Receptors originate from an elderly woman with acute or convalescent COVID-19.

J is TRBJ2-4 and V is TRBV15, with a weak D call TRBD1 (5 bases). The V end lost 0 bases, the J end lost 0 bases, and 9 bases lay between the germline ends. The CDR3 contains 16 residues. CDR1 LNHNV and CDR2 YYDKDF come from the germline V gene (reference sequence). The DNA for the CDR3 is TGTGCCACCAGCAGAGATGACAGACTAGCCAAAAACATTCAGTACTTC. It yields the protein CATSRDDRLAKNIQYF.

The rearrangement uses TRBV19 and TRBJ2-5; TRBD1 might be the D (6 bases). V dropped 4 bases and J dropped 3 bases, with 12 bases sitting between them. Germline V gene sequence: CDR1 LNHDA, CDR2 SQIVND (reference sequence). This CDR3 is 14 amino acids long. CDR3 in DNA: TGTGCCAGTAGTACCTTAAGACAGGAAGAGACCCAGTACTTC. Translating gives CASSTLRQEETQYF.

CDR3 nucleotide sequence: TGTGCCAGCACTCTGGTAGCAGCCTCCTACGAGCAGTACTTC. It yields the protein CASTLVAASYEQYF. The gene calls are TRBV6-5 and TRBJ2-7, with unresolved D. Germline-derived CDR1 and CDR2 are MNHEY and SVGAGI. Trimming cost V 7 bases and J 0 bases, with 13 bases left between them. There are 14 residues in the CDR3.

The V gene is TRBV9, the J gene TRBJ2-6, with unresolved D. From germline, CDR1 is SGDLS and CDR2 YYNGEE. V was clipped by 4 bases and J by 4 bases, with 15 bases between them. This CDR3 region has 16 residues. CDR3 sequence (DNA): TGTGCCAGCAGCCGAACCTTAGCTTCCGGGGCCAACGTCCTGACTTTC. Translation: CASSRTLASGANVLTF.

This clone occurred a few times. The V call is TRBV6-5, the J call TRBJ2-7; 10 bases fit TRBD2. Germline V gene lookup returns CDR1 MNHEY and CDR2 SVGAGI. This CDR3 has 14 residues. V lost 5 bases to trimming and J lost 4 bases; unmatched junction nucleotides: 5. CDR3 amino acids: CASSSGGALYEQYF. The CDR3 nucleotides read TGTGCCAGCAGTAGCGGGGGGGCCCTTTACGAGCAGTACTTC.

The chain recombines TRBV5-5 with TRBJ1-2, with a possible D match to TRBD1 (6 bases). This CDR3 is 14 amino acids long. Deletions cut 1 base from V and 4 bases from J, with 11 bases between. Germline CDR1 reads SGHKS; CDR2 reads YYEKEE (reference sequence). This CDR3 is CASSLQQGGYGYTF. DNA for the CDR3: TGTGCCAGCAGCTTGCAACAGGGTGGCTATGGCTACACCTTC.

The rearrangement joins TRBV5-1 to TRBJ2-6; D unclear. The V gene's germline CDR1 is SGHRS and CDR2 YFSETQ. Trimming stripped 1 base from V and 0 bases from J, with 2 bases between. The CDR3 consists of 14 residues. The CDR3 here is CASSLRSGANVLTF. As DNA, the CDR3 is TGCGCCAGCAGCTTGCGCTCTGGGGCCAACGTCCTGACTTTC.

This clone has only a few counts. CDR3 in amino acids: CASSISFGRGSNYGYTF. DNA of the CDR3: TGTGCCAGTAGTATCAGTTTCGGTAGGGGTTCTAACTATGGCTACACCTTC. The gene calls are TRBV19 and TRBJ1-2; TRBD1 is a possible D gene (5 bases). Trimming stripped 3 bases from V and 0 bases from J, with 17 bases between. This CDR3 has 17 amino acids. Germline-derived CDR1 and CDR2 are LNHDA and SQIVND (reference sequence). Supplemented by reference TRBV19 and TRBJ1-2, the full variable domain reads DGGITQSPKYLFRKEGQNVTLSCEQNLNHDAMYWYRQDPGQGLRLIYYSQIVNDFQKGDIAEGYSVSREKKESFPLTVTSAQKNPTAFYLCASSISFGRGSNYGYTFGSGTRLTVV.

CDR3 in amino acids: CASSVGASGIDAGELFF. CDR3 DNA sequence: TGTGCCAGCAGCGTAGGGGCTAGCGGGATAGATGCCGGGGAGCTGTTTTTT. The genes are TRBV9 and TRBJ2-2, with 9 bases fitting TRBD2. Germline CDR1 is SGDLS and CDR2 is YYNGEE. This CDR3 is 17 amino acids long. V trimming: 0 bases; J trimming: 6 bases; junction bases outside the gene matches: 9.

The chain combines TRBV11-3 with TRBJ2-5; D ambiguous. V lost 5 bases to trimming and J lost 5 bases, with 18 bases between them. The CDR3 consists of 15 residues. Per germline, CDR1 SGHNT and CDR2 YENEEA. Written as DNA, the CDR3 is TGTGCCAGCAGCCCCGGTACCGACTTACGGGAGACCCAGTACTTC. Translated: CASSPGTDLRETQYF.

The J gene is TRBJ2-7, the V gene TRBV11-1, with TRBD1 matching over 9 bases. The V gene's germline CDR1 is SGHAT and CDR2 FQDESV (reference sequence). This CDR3 region has 15 residues. After removal of 1 base from V and 4 bases from J, the junction contained 5 bases not matched to a gene. This CDR3 is CASSLGGTGSYEQYF. CDR3 bases: TGTGCCAGCAGCTTAGGTGGGACAGGGTCGTACGAGCAGTACTTC.

CDR3 DNA: TGTGCCAGCAGTGAACCGGGGGTCCAAGAGACCCAGTACTTC. This sequence encodes CASSEPGVQETQYF. This chain joins TRBV6-1 and TRBJ2-5; perhaps TRBD2 as D (6 bases). From germline, CDR1 is MNHNS and CDR2 SASEGT. Trimming left V 2 bases short and J 1 base short, with 8 bases between. This CDR3 comprises 14 residues.

This clone was seen more than once but under ten times. The V gene is TRBV30, the J gene TRBJ1-1, with D perhaps TRBD1 (5 bases). CDR3 length: 14 residues. V lost 0 bases and J 4 bases, leaving 12 bases between the germline ends. Germline CDR1 reads GTSNPN; CDR2 reads SVGIG (reference sequence). For the CDR3, the DNA is TGTGCCTGGAGTGTTTCAGGGCGAAGCACTGAAGCTTTCTTT. It is translated as CAWSVSGRSTEAFF. The variable domain in full, with the rest retrieved from reference TRBV30 and TRBJ1-1, is SQTIHQWPATLVQPVGSPLSLECTVEGTSNPNLYWYRQAAGRGLQLLFYSVGIGQISSEVPQNLSASRPQDRQFILSSKKLLLSDSGFYLCAWSVSGRSTEAFFGQGTRLTVV.

This clone was seen a single time. The V gene is TRBV27, the J gene TRBJ1-3; D gene ambiguous. The germline V and J ends were trimmed by 4 bases and 4 bases, with 11 bases remaining between them. Germline CDR1 is MNHEY and CDR2 is SMNVEV (reference sequence). The CDR3 is 14 residues long. CDR3 sequence: CASSSRIQGNTIYF. The CDR3 nucleotides are TGTGCCAGCAGTTCACGAATACAGGGAAACACCATATATTTT.

This chain joins TRBV6-6 and TRBJ2-7; a weak D match, TRBD1 (5 bases). This CDR3 has 14 amino acids. CDR1 and CDR2 (germline): MNHNY, SVGAGI (reference sequence). The V and J ends lost 7 bases and 3 bases respectively, with 16 bases between them. Here the CDR3 DNA reads TGTGCCAGCACGCGCCGGCAGGGTGACTACGAGCAGTACTTC. Translation gives CASTRRQGDYEQYF.

The V call is TRBV11-2, the J call TRBJ1-5; D is ambiguous. This CDR3 region has 16 residues. Looked up from germline, CDR1 is SGHAT and CDR2 is FQNNGV. The V end lost 2 bases, the J end lost 5 bases, and 16 bases lay between the germline ends. This CDR3 reads CASSLSVGGNDQPQHF. CDR3 sequence (DNA): TGTGCCAGCAGCTTATCGGTCGGAGGGAATGATCAGCCCCAGCATTTT.

The rearrangement uses TRBV6-5 and TRBJ1-2; perhaps TRBD1 as D (5 bases). The V end was cut by 2 bases, the J end by 4 bases, with 5 bases between. The CDR3 runs 12 residues. Per germline, CDR1 MNHEY and CDR2 SVGAGI. For the CDR3, the DNA is TGTGCCAGCAGTTACCAGGGCTATGGCTACACCTTC. This translates into CASSYQGYGYTF.

The genes are TRBV3-1 (or the pseudogene TRBV3-2) and TRBJ2-3; 8 bases map to TRBD2. Looked up from germline, CDR1 is LGHDT and CDR2 is YNNKEL (reference sequence). The CDR3 spans 13 residues. V was pared by 1 base and J by 9 bases, with 3 bases of the junction left unmatched. The CDR3 DNA reads TGTGCCAGCAGCCAAGGAAGCGGGGGAACGCAGTATTTT. As protein: CASSQGSGGTQYF.

The V and J genes are TRBV2 and TRBJ2-7; TRBD2 matches at 8 bases. Germline trimming cut 2 bases from V and 4 bases from J; bases unmatched to any gene: 7. The CDR3 covers 15 residues. CDR1 and CDR2 (germline): SNHLY, FYNNEI. The CDR3 here is CASSEQRGTWYEQYF. CDR3 DNA: TGTGCCAGCAGTGAACAGCGGGGGACGTGGTACGAGCAGTACTTC. Full variable domain (missing parts from reference TRBV2 and TRBJ2-7): EPEVTQTPSHQVTQMGQEVILRCVPISNHLYFYWYRQILGQKVEFLVSFYNNEISEKSEIFDDQFSVERPDGSNFTLKIRSTKLEDSAMYFCASSEQRGTWYEQYFGPGTRLTVT.

V is TRBV29-1 and J is TRBJ1-1; no definite D call. The CDR3 contains 15 residues. Looked up from germline, CDR1 is SQVTM and CDR2 is ANQGSEA. V was pared by 7 bases and J by 0 bases, with 18 bases between. The CDR3 nucleotides read TGCAGCGCTAAGATTGCCCAGACAATGAACACTGAAGCTTTCTTT. Protein: CSAKIAQTMNTEAFF.

The chain recombines TRBV19 with TRBJ2-5, with TRBD2 matching 11 bases. The CDR3 is 14 residues long. Losses at the gene ends were 6 bases for V and 3 bases for J; bases not matched to a gene: 3. Per the germline V gene, CDR1 is LNHDA and CDR2 is SQIVND (reference sequence). The CDR3 sequence is CASRETSGKETQYF. CDR3 coding DNA: TGTGCCAGTAGGGAGACTAGCGGGAAAGAGACCCAGTACTTC.

This chain uses TRBV6-6 with TRBJ1-5; 9 nucleotides line up with TRBD1. Trimming at V came to 2 bases and at J to 6 bases, leaving 8 bases not matched to a gene. CDR1 is MNHNY, CDR2 SVGAGI, per germline (reference sequence). This CDR3 is built from 16 residues. In DNA form, the CDR3 reads TGTGCCAGCAGTTACCCAGGACAGGGGAGAGGTCAGCCCCAGCATTTT. Residues: CASSYPGQGRGQPQHF.

The sample holds one count of this clone. The chain carries TRBV28 and TRBJ1-3, with 7 nucleotides matching TRBD1. V gave up 6 bases and J gave up 0 bases; unmatched junction bases: 8. The CDR3 sequence is 16 residues long. Germline assignment: CDR1 MDHEN and CDR2 SYDVKM. The CDR3 coding sequence is TGTGCCAGCAGAGCCGGGACAGCCCGCTCTGGAAACACCATATATTTT. Protein sequence: CASRAGTARSGNTIYF. Combining the CDR3 with reference TRBV28 and TRBJ1-3 gives the whole variable domain DVKVTQSSRYLVKRTGEKVFLECVQDMDHENMFWYRQDPGLGLRLIYFSYDVKMKEKGDIPEGYSVSREKKERFSLILESASTNQTSMYLCASRAGTARSGNTIYFGEGSWLTVV.

The chain has TRBV7-2 and TRBJ2-5; D is perhaps TRBD2 (6 bases). The CDR3 contains 15 residues. CDR1 SGHTA and CDR2 FQGNSA come from the germline V gene. The V end lost 2 bases, the J end lost 2 bases, and 12 bases lay between the germline ends. CDR3 protein: CASSLLAGRQETQYF. CDR3 DNA: TGTGCCAGCAGCTTACTTGCGGGGAGACAAGAGACCCAGTACTTC.

The gene calls are TRBV5-4 and TRBJ1-4; D possibly corresponds to TRBD1 (6 bases). The germline V and J ends were trimmed by 2 bases and 3 bases, with 11 bases remaining between them. The CDR3 runs 15 residues. In germline, CDR1 is SGHNT, CDR2 YYREEE (reference sequence). The CDR3 DNA reads as TGTGCCAGCAGCTTAGGGGGACCCTCTAATGAAAAACTGTTTTTT. This translates into CASSLGGPSNEKLFF.

This chain uses TRBV19 with TRBJ2-2; D is unclear. Trimming took 3 bases from V and 4 from J, leaving 12 bases between them. The CDR3 consists of 15 residues. Per germline, CDR1 LNHDA and CDR2 SQIVND (reference sequence). The CDR3: CASSIARLSTGELFF. CDR3 sequence (DNA): TGTGCCAGTAGTATCGCCAGGTTATCCACCGGGGAGCTGTTTTTT.

The chain links TRBV6-5 to TRBJ1-5; perhaps TRBD1 as D (5 bases). The CDR3 is made up of 12 amino acids. In germline, CDR1 is MNHEY, CDR2 SVGAGI. Trimming cost V 7 bases and J 4 bases, with 8 bases left between them. The CDR3 region has the DNA TGTGCCAGCATAGGGGAAAATCAGCCCCAGCATTTT. Its protein product is CASIGENQPQHF.